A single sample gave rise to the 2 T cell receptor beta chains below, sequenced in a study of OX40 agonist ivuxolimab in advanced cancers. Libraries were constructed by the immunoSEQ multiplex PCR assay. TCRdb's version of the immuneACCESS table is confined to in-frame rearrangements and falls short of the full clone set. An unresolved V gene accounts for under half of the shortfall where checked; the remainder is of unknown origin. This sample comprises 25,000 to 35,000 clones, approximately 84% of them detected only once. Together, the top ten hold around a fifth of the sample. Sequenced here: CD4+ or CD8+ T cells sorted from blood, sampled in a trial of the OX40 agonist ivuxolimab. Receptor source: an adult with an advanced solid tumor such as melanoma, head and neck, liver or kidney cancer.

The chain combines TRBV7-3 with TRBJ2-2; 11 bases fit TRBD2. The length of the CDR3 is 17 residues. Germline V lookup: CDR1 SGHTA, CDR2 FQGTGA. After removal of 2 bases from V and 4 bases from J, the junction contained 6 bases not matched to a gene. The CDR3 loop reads CASSLVAGGPVTGELFF. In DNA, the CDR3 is TGTGCCAGCAGCTTAGTAGCGGGGGGGCCGGTCACCGGGGAGCTGTTTTTT.

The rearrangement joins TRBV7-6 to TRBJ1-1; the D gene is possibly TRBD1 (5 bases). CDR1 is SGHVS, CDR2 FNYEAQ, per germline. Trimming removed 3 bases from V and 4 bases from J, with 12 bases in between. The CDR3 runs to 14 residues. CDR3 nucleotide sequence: TGTGCCAGCAGCTTTATCCAGGGAGGCACTGAAGCTTTCTTT. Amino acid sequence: CASSFIQGGTEAFF.